This T cell receptor (beta chain) was recovered during a study of T cell responses to AZD1222 COVID-19 vaccine. Broader study findings: Targeting of unmutated variant regions was reportedly seen in nearly half of spike-specific TCRs.

As to this clone: What it binds is unknown.

Trimming removed 5 bases at V and 0 bases at J, with 11 bases between. Germline CDR1 SQVTM, CDR2 ANQGSEA. CDR3 length: 14 residues. TCRdb's table, derived via immunoSEQ multiplex PCR, lists solely in-frame clones and lacks some. The profile shows about 110,000 clones, roughly 92% of them singletons. Here the sequenced sample was peripheral blood, taken 28 days after the second AZD1222 dose. The chain is built from TRBV29-1 and TRBJ1-3; no clear D gene. This receptor was obtained from an adult who received the AZD1222 COVID-19 vaccine. The CDR3 is CSVNAGSSGNTIYF. CDR3 nucleotide sequence: TGCAGCGTTAACGCGGGGAGCTCTGGAAACACCATATATTTT. The full variable domain, completed using reference TRBV29-1 and TRBJ1-3, is SAVISQKPSRDICQRGTSLTIQCQVDSQVTMMFWYRQQPGQSLTLIATANQGSEATYESGFVIDKFPISRPNLTFSTLTVSNMSPEDSSIYLCSVNAGSSGNTIYFGEGSWLTVV.